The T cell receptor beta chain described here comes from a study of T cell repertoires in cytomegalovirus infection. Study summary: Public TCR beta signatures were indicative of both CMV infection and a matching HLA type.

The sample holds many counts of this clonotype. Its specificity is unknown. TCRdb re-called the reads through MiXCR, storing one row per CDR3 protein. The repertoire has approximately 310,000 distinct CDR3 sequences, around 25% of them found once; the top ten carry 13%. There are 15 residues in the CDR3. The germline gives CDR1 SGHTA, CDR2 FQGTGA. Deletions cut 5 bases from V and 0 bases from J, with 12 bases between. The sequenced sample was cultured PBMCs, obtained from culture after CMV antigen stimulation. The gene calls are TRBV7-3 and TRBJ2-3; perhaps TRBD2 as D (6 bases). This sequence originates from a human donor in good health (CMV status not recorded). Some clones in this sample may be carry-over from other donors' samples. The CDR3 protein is CASSRDSSSTDTQYF. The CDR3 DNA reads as TGTGCCAGCAGCCGGGACTCATCTAGCACAGATACGCAGTATTTT. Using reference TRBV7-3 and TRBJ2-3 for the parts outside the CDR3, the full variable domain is GAGVSQTPSNKVTEKGKYVELRCDPISGHTALYWYRQSLGQGPEFLIYFQGTGAADDSGLPNDRFFAVRPEGSVSTLKIQRTERGDSAVYLCASSRDSSSTDTQYFGPGTRLTVL.